Listed below are T cell receptor beta chains from one sample, sequenced in a study of response to subunit inactivated influenza vaccine. TCRdb passed the RT-PCR reads through MiXCR, listing each CDR3 protein once. The sample contains about 650,000 distinct CDR3 sequences, 15% to 18% of which appear only once. The sample here was PBMCs from blood, taken 11 to 12 days after vaccination. The receptor source for this set is a man aged 50 to 59 who received an inactivated influenza vaccine. The CDR3 runs from the conserved cysteine through the conserved F or W. Each record gives: V gene, J gene, CDR3 protein.

TRBV6-5,TRBJ2-7,CASSYSTNAATEQYF
TRBV5-6,TRBJ2-1,CASRGAPGIEFF
TRBV29-1,TRBJ1-2,CSVEDGRARDGYTF
TRBV7-2,TRBJ2-2,CASSWTTTGELFF
TRBV7-9,TRBJ1-1,CASTPWGGNTEAFF
TRBV5-5,TRBJ1-1,CASSLLDISSRNTEAFF
TRBV20-1,TRBJ2-1,CSAEGGLNNEQFF
TRBV4-1,TRBJ2-7,CASSPEPPGQANEQYF
TRBV3-1,TRBJ1-4,CASSQVSRGIGKLFF
TRBV9,TRBJ1-6,CASSSGVMGSPLHF
TRBV27,TRBJ2-1,CASSRLAGVRNEQFF
TRBV20-1,TRBJ1-1,CSAREAYRTGWISEAFF
TRBV27,TRBJ2-5,CASSLSSDARGRTQYF
TRBV20-1,TRBJ2-5,CSARSVATEQETQYF
TRBV20-1,TRBJ2-7,CSARDQTYEQYF
TRBV10-3,TRBJ1-1,CAISEQYTEAFF
TRBV2,TRBJ1-6,CASSAGPASPLHF
TRBV14,TRBJ2-1,CASSPPGGRQFF
TRBV29-1,TRBJ2-6,CSVVRVRANVLTF
TRBV7-6,TRBJ2-1,CASSLVQRGYNEQFF
TRBV19,TRBJ2-1,CASSMGLAGKNEQFF
TRBV11-2,TRBJ2-1,CASSLVGWTGNHNEQFF
TRBV12-3/TRBV12-4,TRBJ2-5,CASSFNWEETQYF
TRBV3-1,TRBJ2-5,CASNSWGQETQYF
TRBV5-1,TRBJ2-1,CASSLTSSANEQFF
TRBV2,TRBJ2-7,CASNPGPGAEQYF
TRBV7-2,TRBJ2-1,CASSSASEQFF
TRBV29-1,TRBJ2-3,CSVGVTGGFQYF
TRBV7-2,TRBJ1-4,CASSLFYGGNEKLFF
TRBV29-1,TRBJ2-1,CSSLPETGSYNEQFF
TRBV12-3/TRBV12-4,TRBJ2-7,CASSLAPAYEQYF
TRBV5-1,TRBJ1-1,CASRGWRDRGEWTEAFF